A selection of T cell receptor beta chains follows, all from one sample in a study of blood T cell repertoires in COVID-19. Profiling relied on immunoSEQ multiplex PCR, and the TCRdb table lists in-frame clones only, not all of them. The sample yields tens of thousands of clones, roughly 80% seen once. Sample: peripheral blood. The receptors derive from a woman in her 70s with acute or convalescent COVID-19. CDR3s include the opening cysteine and the closing phenylalanine or tryptophan.

CDR3 protein: CASSLTGTSGGEGAVF
V gene: TRBV5-1
CDR3 length: 16

CDR3 protein: CATSDHSRGLTGELFF
V gene: TRBV24-1
CDR3 length: 16

CDR3 protein: CASRDWQGGNQPQHF
V gene: TRBV6-5
CDR3 length: 15

CDR3 protein: CASSLAPQGADGYTF
V gene: TRBV7-2
CDR3 length: 15

CDR3 protein: CASSLALGAARGTQYF
V gene: TRBV11-1
CDR3 length: 16

CDR3 protein: CASSSTGLSLAYEQYF
V gene: TRBV7-2
CDR3 length: 16

CDR3 protein: CATEQGARGNTIYF
V gene: TRBV18
CDR3 length: 14

CDR3 protein: CASSGGAPTEQFF
V gene: TRBV6-5
CDR3 length: 13

CDR3 protein: CASSANEKLFF
V gene: TRBV12-3/TRBV12-4
CDR3 length: 11

CDR3 protein: CASSARGGTQETQYF
V gene: TRBV4-1
CDR3 length: 15

CDR3 protein: CASSTRTGNSNQPQHF
V gene: TRBV9
CDR3 length: 16

CDR3 protein: CASGDFYEQYF
V gene: TRBV12-3/TRBV12-4
CDR3 length: 11

CDR3 protein: CATSDSLSEGQPQHF
V gene: TRBV24-1
CDR3 length: 15

CDR3 protein: CASRLSTDTQYF
V gene: TRBV13
CDR3 length: 12

CDR3 protein: CASSDTGTGNTEAFF
V gene: TRBV7-9
CDR3 length: 15

CDR3 protein: CASSLDTGGTGNQPQHF
V gene: TRBV7-2
CDR3 length: 17

CDR3 protein: CASSLSVRKPQHF
V gene: TRBV12-3/TRBV12-4
CDR3 length: 13

CDR3 protein: CSVELGRGGTEAFF
V gene: TRBV29-1
CDR3 length: 14

CDR3 protein: CASSTTGITTWTEAFF
V gene: TRBV19
CDR3 length: 16

CDR3 protein: CASSPAGSYGYTF
V gene: TRBV7-9
CDR3 length: 13

CDR3 protein: CASSQERWSYYGYTF
V gene: TRBV3-1/TRBV3-2
CDR3 length: 15

CDR3 protein: CASSQETRTGRSMNTEAFF
V gene: TRBV4-1
CDR3 length: 19

CDR3 protein: CAIRGWDAEVLHF
V gene: TRBV10-3
CDR3 length: 13

CDR3 protein: CASSYDRGSGNTIYF
V gene: TRBV6-5
CDR3 length: 15

CDR3 protein: CSVVAQDRRVDTEAFF
V gene: TRBV29-1
CDR3 length: 16

CDR3 protein: CASSSVYQPQHF
V gene: TRBV6-2/TRBV6-3
CDR3 length: 12

CDR3 protein: CASSEFGTGGGKLFF
V gene: TRBV2
CDR3 length: 15

CDR3 protein: CATQGEMNTEAFF
V gene: TRBV24-1
CDR3 length: 13

CDR3 protein: CASSVRLAGPYEQYF
V gene: TRBV6-6
CDR3 length: 15

CDR3 protein: CAEGTGNTPEKLFF
V gene: TRBV6-4
CDR3 length: 14

CDR3 protein: CASGLGANYGYTF
V gene: TRBV7-2
CDR3 length: 13

CDR3 protein: CASSQETSTNEQFF
V gene: TRBV3-1/TRBV3-2
CDR3 length: 14